This T cell receptor beta chain was captured in a study of blood T cell repertoires in COVID-19. Germline trimming cut 3 bases from V and 4 bases from J; bases unmatched to any gene: 8. CDR1 and CDR2 (germline): MDHEN, SYDVKM. CDR3 length: 16 amino acids. Original analysis: Researchers report that nucleated cell counts were estimated from reference gene primer amplification. Assay: immunoSEQ multiplex PCR; the TCRdb copy retains only in-frame clones and omits some. The DNA gave D and trimming, while V, J and clone size come from that table. The sample carries more than 250,000 clones, roughly 84% recorded once.

The source material was peripheral blood. This chain connects TRBV28 to TRBJ1-2; TRBD1 matches 10 bases. This TCR derives from a man aged 50-59 years with active or convalescent COVID-19. The CDR3 protein is CASSLSPGQGFYGYTF. In DNA, the CDR3 is TGTGCCAGCAGTTTGTCGCCGGGACAGGGGTTCTATGGCTACACCTTC.